This TCR beta chain was sequenced for a study of molecular identifiers for immune sequencing clone quantification. Findings of the study overall: Barcode sharing among identical TCR molecules could make large clones appear smaller. Clonotypes surpassing 20 RNA copies contained over 97% of effector molecules, versus under 1% in naive cells.

This clonotype was detected a few times. Its specificity is not known. This CDR3 spans 15 amino acids. CDR1 MGHRA and CDR2 YSYEKL come from the germline V gene. V lost 1 base, J lost 8 bases, and 12 bases lay in between. The authors built bulk TCR libraries by previously described methods with listed TCR primers. TCRdb re-derived calls from the PCR reads in MiXCR, one entry per CDR3 protein. The sample carries about 510,000 distinct CDR3 sequences, 20% to 25% recorded once. This chain uses TRBV4-1 with TRBJ1-6; no definite D call. This clonotype originated in a human donor in good health. Some libraries in this study had Jurkat cell RNA spiked in. The sample consisted of naive CD8+ T cells from blood, with Jurkat cell RNA spiked in. Noted subset: FACS-sorted CD8+CD4-CCR7+CD45RA+ naive T cells. DNA for the CDR3: TGCGCCAGCAGCCAAGGCCCCCTCTTGGATTCACCCCTCCACTTT. It encodes CASSQGPLLDSPLHF.